Listed here are 26 T cell receptor beta chains from one sample, sequenced in a study of T cells in Graves' hyperthyroidism and ophthalmopathy. It was RNA transcripts that yielded the amplified TCR beta CDR3 regions. Initially, a first-round RT-PCR of the TCR CDR3 employed the HTBI primer set. TCRdb called the multiplex PCR reads again in MiXCR, with one record for every CDR3 protein. The sample yields around 520,000 distinct CDR3 sequences, around 13% seen once. Sequences were obtained from blood. The receptors come from a woman in her forties with Graves' hyperthyroidism.

This clonotype was detected only a few times. The rearrangement uses TRBV5-1 and TRBJ2-3; 16 nucleotides agree with TRBD2. This CDR3 has 21 amino acids. V dropped 4 bases and J dropped 3; count of bases not matched to a gene: 17. Germline assignment: CDR1 SGHRS and CDR2 YFSETQ. DNA for the CDR3: TGCGCCAGCAGCGCCCCCCAGGGGACTAGCGGGAGGGCCGGGGATACAGATACGCAGTATTTT. Translation: CASSAPQGTSGRAGDTDTQYF.

This clonotype occurred a few times. This rearrangement joins TRBV5-1 to TRBJ1-1; 7 bases match TRBD1. Germline CDR1 SGHRS, CDR2 YFSETQ. The CDR3 totals 17 residues. The trim removed 6 bases at V and 0 bases at J, leaving 14 bases unmatched. In DNA, the CDR3 is TGCGCCAGCAAAGGGGGCGCGGCTCCAATCATGAACACTGAAGCTTTCTTT. It translates to CASKGGAAPIMNTEAFF.

At least ten counts were recorded for this clonotype. The chain couples TRBV9 to TRBJ2-7; 8 bases agree with TRBD1. V was pared by 0 bases and J by 1 base, with 3 bases of the junction left unmatched. Germline CDR1 is SGDLS and CDR2 is YYNGEE. CDR3 length equals 15 residues. Here the CDR3 reads CASSVGQGLSYEQYF. DNA of the CDR3: TGTGCCAGCAGCGTAGGACAGGGGCTATCCTACGAGCAGTACTTC. The full variable domain, its missing parts supplied by reference TRBV9 and TRBJ2-7, is DSGVTQTPKHLITATGQRVTLRCSPRSGDLSVYWYQQSLDQGLQFLIQYYNGEERAKGNILERFSAQQFPDLHSELNLSSLELGDSALYFCASSVGQGLSYEQYFGPGTRLTVT.

This clonotype was seen only a few times. V gene TRBV4-1 combines with J gene TRBJ2-7, with TRBD2 matching over 9 bases. V gave up 2 bases and J gave up 2 bases; unmatched junction bases: 7. This CDR3 region has 16 residues. Per the germline V gene, CDR1 is MGHRA and CDR2 is YSYEKL. CDR3 sequence: CASSQIMAGGPYEQYF. The CDR3 DNA reads TGCGCCAGCAGCCAAATTATGGCGGGAGGGCCCTACGAGCAGTACTTC.

The V call is TRBV19, the J call TRBJ2-2, with 8 bases aligning to TRBD2. The CDR3 loop spans 17 amino acids. With V trimmed by 5 bases and J by 2 bases, 10 bases remained unmatched. Germline V gene lookup returns CDR1 LNHDA and CDR2 SQIVND (reference sequence). CDR3 protein: CASSPSRLAGNTGELFF. DNA for the CDR3: TGTGCCAGTAGTCCGAGCCGGCTAGCGGGCAACACCGGGGAGCTGTTTTTT.

This clonotype was detected a few times. J is TRBJ2-3 and V is TRBV7-9; TRBD1 agrees at 7 bases. Trimming cost V 10 bases and J 0 bases; bases outside gene matches: 4. The CDR3 contains 13 residues. Germline V lookup: CDR1 SEHNR, CDR2 FQNEAQ (reference sequence). CDR3 sequence (DNA): TGTGCCACAAGACAGGGTAGCACAGATACGCAGTATTTT. It encodes CATRQGSTDTQYF. The full variable domain, completed using reference TRBV7-9 and TRBJ2-3, is DTGVSQNPRHKITKRGQNVTFRCDPISEHNRLYWYRQTLGQGPEFLTYFQNEAQLEKSRLLSDRFSAERPKGSFSTLEIQRTEQGDSAMYLCATRQGSTDTQYFGPGTRLTVL.

In this sample, this clonotype turned up many times. J is TRBJ2-1 and V is TRBV11-2; the D gene is possibly TRBD2 (6 bases). Deletions cut 5 bases from V and 0 bases from J, with 17 bases between. CDR3 length: 17 residues. The germline CDR1 and CDR2 sequences are SGHAT and FQNNGV. The CDR3: CASSDRGVPDSYNEQFF. The CDR3 bases are TGTGCCAGCAGCGACCGCGGGGTTCCCGACTCCTACAATGAGCAGTTCTTC.

The chain uses TRBV20-1 and TRBJ2-6; TRBD2 is a possible D gene (6 bases). The V gene lost 2 bases and the J gene lost 2 bases, with 13 bases spanning the gap. CDR1 is DFQATT, CDR2 SNEGSKA, per germline (reference sequence). The CDR3 runs to 16 residues. The CDR3 reads CSARQSEGAGANVLTF. DNA of the CDR3: TGCAGTGCTAGACAATCGGAGGGAGCTGGGGCCAACGTCCTGACTTTC.

This clonotype was observed many times. The gene calls are TRBV3-1 and TRBJ2-3; TRBD2 is a possible D gene (6 bases). Germline CDR1 reads LGHDT; CDR2 reads YNNKEL (reference sequence). The CDR3 consists of 15 residues. V lost 0 bases to trimming and J lost 11 bases, with 18 bases between them. The CDR3 coding sequence is TGTGCCAGCAGCCAAGATAGGGACCCTTGGAGGGAGCAGTATTTT. This translates into CASSQDRDPWREQYF.

In its sample, this clonotype was seen many times. The chain links TRBV15 to TRBJ1-2; TRBD1 aligns across 8 bases. Germline assignment: CDR1 LNHNV and CDR2 YYDKDF (reference sequence). CDR3 size: 17 residues. Unmatched junction bases numbered 8, after V lost 2 bases and J lost 0 bases. CDR3 bases: TGTGCCACCAGCAGAAGGGGACAGGATCCTTCTAACTATGGCTACACCTTC. This gives the protein CATSRRGQDPSNYGYTF.

This clonotype was counted ten times or more. The rearrangement links TRBV7-9 to TRBJ1-2; D unclear. The CDR3 length is 14 residues. CDR1 SEHNR and CDR2 FQNEAQ come from the germline V gene (reference sequence). Between the trimmed V and J ends, which lost 5 bases and 4 bases, there was a span of 14 bases. This chain's CDR3 is CASSPEGGGYGYTF. As DNA, the CDR3 is TGTGCCAGCAGCCCAGAAGGTGGCGGCTATGGCTACACCTTC.

This clonotype was seen at least ten times. The V gene is TRBV20-1, the J gene TRBJ2-7, with TRBD1 matching over 10 bases. Unmatched junction bases numbered 9, after V lost 3 bases and J lost 4 bases. The CDR3 consists of 15 residues. The V gene's germline CDR1 is DFQATT and CDR2 SNEGSKA (reference sequence). CDR3 DNA: TGCAGTGCTAGGCAACCGGGACAGGGGCGGTACGAGCAGTACTTC. Its protein product is CSARQPGQGRYEQYF.

This clonotype has at least ten counts. The chain employs TRBV29-1 and TRBJ2-5, with a possible D match to TRBD2 (6 bases). V was trimmed by 2 bases and J by 5 bases, leaving 9 bases between them. The V gene's germline CDR1 is SQVTM and CDR2 ANQGSEA. The length of the CDR3 is 12 residues. Here the CDR3 DNA reads TGCAGCGTTGAACGTGGAGGGGAGACCCAGTACTTC. This sequence encodes CSVERGGETQYF.

This clonotype was seen repeatedly, ten times or more. The genes are TRBV20-1 and TRBJ2-5, with D perhaps matching TRBD2 (6 bases). CDR1 and CDR2 from the germline V gene are DFQATT and SNEGSKA (reference sequence). V shed 2 bases and J shed 4 bases, with 17 bases lying between them. The CDR3 runs 15 residues. The CDR3: CSARPKAGTRETQYF. In nucleotides, the CDR3 is TGCAGTGCTAGACCGAAAGCGGGTACTAGAGAGACCCAGTACTTC.

The chain is built from TRBV7-2 and TRBJ2-3, with 12 bases lining up with TRBD2. The J segment lost 0 bases and the V segment lost 3 bases, leaving 7 bases of the junction unmatched. The CDR3 has 18 residues. CDR1 SGHTA and CDR2 FQGNSA come from the germline V gene. CDR3 in amino acids: CASSFRGLAGPSTDTQYF. In DNA form, the CDR3 reads TGTGCCAGCAGCTTTAGGGGACTAGCGGGCCCGAGCACAGATACGCAGTATTTT. The whole variable domain, remainder taken from reference TRBV7-2 and TRBJ2-3, is GAGVSQSPSNKVTEKGKDVELRCDPISGHTALYWYRQSLGQGLEFLIYFQGNSAPDKSGLPSDRFSAERTGGSVSTLTIQRTQQEDSAVYLCASSFRGLAGPSTDTQYFGPGTRLTVL.

The rearrangement links TRBV20-1 to TRBJ1-4; 7 bases are shared with TRBD1. CDR1 and CDR2 from the germline V gene are DFQATT and SNEGSKA (reference sequence). The CDR3 spans 15 residues. The V segment lost 3 bases and the J segment 7 bases; nucleotides outside the gene matches: 11. DNA of the CDR3: TGCAGTGCTAGGGAAAAGACAGGGATAGGTGAAAAACTGTTTTTT. It encodes CSAREKTGIGEKLFF.

This clonotype was picked up many times. The chain is built from TRBV27 and TRBJ2-1; 13 nucleotides line up with TRBD2. J lost 4 bases, V lost 5 bases, and 5 bases had no gene match. The CDR3 loop spans 16 amino acids. The V gene's germline CDR1 is MNHEY and CDR2 SMNVEV (reference sequence). The CDR3 here is CASSPGLAGYYNEQFF. The CDR3 nucleotides are TGTGCCAGCAGTCCGGGACTAGCGGGATATTACAATGAGCAGTTCTTC.

In this sample, this clonotype turned up a few times. This chain connects TRBV4-1 to TRBJ2-3; 8 bases align to TRBD2. Unmatched junction bases numbered 6, after V lost 0 bases and J lost 4 bases. The V gene's germline CDR1 is MGHRA and CDR2 YSYEKL. CDR3 length equals 16 residues. CDR3 region: CASSQDFSGGSDTQYF. CDR3 coding DNA: TGCGCCAGCAGCCAAGATTTTTCGGGAGGGTCAGATACGCAGTATTTT.

This clonotype was seen ten or more times. The chain uses TRBV2 and TRBJ2-3; D call uncertain. The germline V gene has CDR1 SNHLY and CDR2 FYNNEI. The CDR3 length is 15 residues. With 2 bases removed from V and 2 bases from J, the gap between germline ends came to 11 bases. CDR3: CASSEINIVTDTQYF. The CDR3 DNA sequence: TGTGCCAGCAGTGAAATCAATATCGTCACAGATACGCAGTATTTT.

This clonotype has ten or more counts. V gene TRBV30 combines with J gene TRBJ1-1, with TRBD1 as a possible D gene (6 bases). V lost 3 bases and J 6 bases, leaving 14 bases between the germline ends. Germline CDR1 is GTSNPN and CDR2 is SVGIG (reference sequence). The CDR3 is made up of 13 amino acids. CDR3 bases: TGTGCCTGGAGGGACAGTTTACTGTCTGAAGCTTTCTTT. The encoded protein is CAWRDSLLSEAFF. The full variable domain, in which reference TRBV30 and TRBJ1-1 provide the parts outside the CDR3, is SQTIHQWPATLVQPVGSPLSLECTVEGTSNPNLYWYRQAAGRGLQLLFYSVGIGQISSEVPQNLSASRPQDRQFILSSKKLLLSDSGFYLCAWRDSLLSEAFFGQGTRLTVV.

The rearrangement links TRBV27 to TRBJ2-2; perhaps TRBD2 as D (5 bases). Trimming shortened V by 5 bases and J by 3 bases, and 10 bases separated the two germline ends. Germline V gene sequence: CDR1 MNHEY, CDR2 SMNVEV (reference sequence). The CDR3 has 14 residues. The CDR3 nucleotides are TGTGCCAGCAGTCGGAGCGGAGACACCGGGGAGCTGTTTTTT. Translated: CASSRSGDTGELFF.

The sample holds a few counts of this clonotype. The chain joins TRBV9 to TRBJ2-1, with 11 bases aligning to TRBD2. The CDR3 is 15 amino acids. CDR1 and CDR2 from the germline V gene are SGDLS and YYNGEE. J was trimmed by 4 bases and V by 9 bases; bases with no gene match: 9. CDR3 in amino acids: CATSRGLADYNEQFF. The CDR3 nucleotides read TGTGCCACTTCAAGGGGACTAGCGGATTACAATGAGCAGTTCTTC. The entire variable domain, with the rest obtained from reference TRBV9 and TRBJ2-1, is as follows: DSGVTQTPKHLITATGQRVTLRCSPRSGDLSVYWYQQSLDQGLQFLIQYYNGEERAKGNILERFSAQQFPDLHSELNLSSLELGDSALYFCATSRGLADYNEQFFGPGTRLTVL.

This clonotype has just a few counts. This chain uses TRBV6-1 with TRBJ1-2; 9 bases align to TRBD1. The CDR3 runs to 14 residues. V lost 5 bases to trimming and J lost 4 bases; unmatched junction nucleotides: 5. Per the germline V gene, CDR1 is MNHNS and CDR2 is SASEGT. Here the CDR3 DNA reads TGTGCCAGCAGTCCGACAGGGGGAGTCTATGGCTACACCTTC. It translates to CASSPTGGVYGYTF.

This clonotype was counted at least ten times. The chain uses TRBV2 and TRBJ1-4, with D possibly being TRBD1 (6 bases). Trimming took off 7 bases at V and 7 bases at J, with 16 bases between the two ends. There are 14 residues in the CDR3. Per germline, CDR1 SNHLY and CDR2 FYNNEI. The CDR3 is CASNREVLGEKLFF. The CDR3 coding sequence is TGTGCCAGCAACAGGGAGGTTCTCGGTGAAAAACTGTTTTTT.

This clonotype showed up many times. This chain connects TRBV27 to TRBJ2-7; 9 nucleotides agree with TRBD2. CDR1 MNHEY and CDR2 SMNVEV come from the germline V gene (reference sequence). Losses at the gene ends were 6 bases for V and 2 bases for J; bases not matched to a gene: 11. The CDR3 totals 16 residues. The CDR3 spells CASSLGLAGPPYEQYF. The CDR3 DNA follows: TGTGCCAGCAGCCTAGGCCTAGCGGGACCGCCCTACGAGCAGTACTTC.

This clonotype was seen at least ten times. This chain uses TRBV28 with TRBJ1-4, with 7 bases matching TRBD1. The V gene's germline CDR1 is MDHEN and CDR2 SYDVKM. With V trimmed by 6 bases and J by 4 bases, 5 bases remained unmatched. The CDR3 consists of 14 residues. CDR3 coding DNA: TGTGCCAGCAGCCTGACAGGGATTAATGAAAAACTGTTTTTT. Translating gives CASSLTGINEKLFF.